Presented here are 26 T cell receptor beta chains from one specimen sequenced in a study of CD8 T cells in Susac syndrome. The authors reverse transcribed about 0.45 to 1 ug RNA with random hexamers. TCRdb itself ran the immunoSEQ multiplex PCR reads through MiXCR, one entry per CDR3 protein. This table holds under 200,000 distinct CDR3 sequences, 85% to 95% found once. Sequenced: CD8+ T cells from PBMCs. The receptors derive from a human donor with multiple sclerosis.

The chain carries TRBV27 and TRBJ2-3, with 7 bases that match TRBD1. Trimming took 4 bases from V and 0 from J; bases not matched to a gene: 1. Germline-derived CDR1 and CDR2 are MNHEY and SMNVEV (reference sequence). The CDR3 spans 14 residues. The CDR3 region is CASSSDRSTDTQYF. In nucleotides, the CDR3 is TGTGCCAGCAGTTCGGACAGGAGCACAGATACGCAGTATTTT.

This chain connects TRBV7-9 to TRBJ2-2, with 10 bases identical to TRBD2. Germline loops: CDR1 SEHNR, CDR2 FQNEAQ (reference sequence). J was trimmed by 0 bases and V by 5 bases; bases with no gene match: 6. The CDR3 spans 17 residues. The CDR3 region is CASSGLAVIANTGELFF. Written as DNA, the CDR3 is TGTGCCAGCAGCGGACTAGCGGTAATCGCGAACACCGGGGAGCTGTTTTTT. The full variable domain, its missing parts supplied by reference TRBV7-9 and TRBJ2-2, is DTGVSQNPRHKITKRGQNVTFRCDPISEHNRLYWYRQTLGQGPEFLTYFQNEAQLEKSRLLSDRFSAERPKGSFSTLEIQRTEQGDSAMYLCASSGLAVIANTGELFFGEGSRLTVL.

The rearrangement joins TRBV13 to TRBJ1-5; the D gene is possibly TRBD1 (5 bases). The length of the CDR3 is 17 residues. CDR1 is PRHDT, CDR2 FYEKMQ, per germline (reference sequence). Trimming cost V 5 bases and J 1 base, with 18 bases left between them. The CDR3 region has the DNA TGTGCCAGCAGCCTTAAAGGGACGGAGCTGAGCAATCAGCCCCAGCATTTT. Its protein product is CASSLKGTELSNQPQHF.

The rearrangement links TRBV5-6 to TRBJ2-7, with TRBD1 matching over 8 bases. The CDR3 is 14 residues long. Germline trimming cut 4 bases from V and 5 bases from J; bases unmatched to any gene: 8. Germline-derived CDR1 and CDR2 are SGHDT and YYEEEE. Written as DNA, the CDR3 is TGTGCCAGCAGCCTAGGACAGGGCGGCAACGAGCAGTACTTC. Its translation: CASSLGQGGNEQYF.

CDR3 residues: CASGGSYEQYF. For the CDR3, the DNA is TGTGCCAGCGGGGGGAGTTACGAGCAGTACTTC. The V call is TRBV12-3 or TRBV12-4, the J call TRBJ2-7, with a weak D call TRBD2 (6 bases). Trimming left V 8 bases short and J 4 bases short, with 9 bases between. The CDR3 covers 11 residues.

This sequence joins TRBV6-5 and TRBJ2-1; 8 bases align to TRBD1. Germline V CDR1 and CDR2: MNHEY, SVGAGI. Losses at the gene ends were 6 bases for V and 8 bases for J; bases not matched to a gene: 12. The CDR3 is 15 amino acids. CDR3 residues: CASSPDREISDEQFF. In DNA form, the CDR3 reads TGTGCCAGCAGCCCGGACAGGGAAATCTCGGATGAGCAGTTCTTC.

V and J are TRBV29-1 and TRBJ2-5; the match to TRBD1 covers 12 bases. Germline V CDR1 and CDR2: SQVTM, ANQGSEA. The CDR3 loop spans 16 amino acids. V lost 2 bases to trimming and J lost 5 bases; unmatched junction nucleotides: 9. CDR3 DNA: TGCAGCGTTGAACGCAGGGGACAGGGGGCTGGGGAGACCCAGTACTTC. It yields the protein CSVERRGQGAGETQYF. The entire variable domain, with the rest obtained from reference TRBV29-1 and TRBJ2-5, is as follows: SAVISQKPSRDICQRGTSLTIQCQVDSQVTMMFWYRQQPGQSLTLIATANQGSEATYESGFVIDKFPISRPNLTFSTLTVSNMSPEDSSIYLCSVERRGQGAGETQYFGPGTRLLVL.

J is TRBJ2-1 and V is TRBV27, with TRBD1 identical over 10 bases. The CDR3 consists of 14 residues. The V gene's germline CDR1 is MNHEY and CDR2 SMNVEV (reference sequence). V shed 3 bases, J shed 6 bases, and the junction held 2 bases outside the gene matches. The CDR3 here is CASSLGTGANEQFF. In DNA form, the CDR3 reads TGTGCCAGCAGTTTGGGGACAGGGGCCAATGAGCAGTTCTTC.

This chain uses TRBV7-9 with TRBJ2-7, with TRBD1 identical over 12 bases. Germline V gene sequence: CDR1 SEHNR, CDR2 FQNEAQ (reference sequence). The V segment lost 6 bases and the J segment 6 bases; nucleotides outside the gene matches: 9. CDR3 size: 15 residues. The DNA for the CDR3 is TGTGCCAGCAGATCCTCCGGGACAGGGGGCGGCGAGCAGTACTTC. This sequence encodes CASRSSGTGGGEQYF.

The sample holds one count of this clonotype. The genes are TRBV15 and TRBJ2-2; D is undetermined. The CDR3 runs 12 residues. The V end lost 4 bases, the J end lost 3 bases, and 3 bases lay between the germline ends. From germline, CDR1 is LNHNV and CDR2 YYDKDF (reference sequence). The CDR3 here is CATSNDTGELFF. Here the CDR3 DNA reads TGTGCCACCAGCAACGACACCGGGGAGCTGTTTTTT.

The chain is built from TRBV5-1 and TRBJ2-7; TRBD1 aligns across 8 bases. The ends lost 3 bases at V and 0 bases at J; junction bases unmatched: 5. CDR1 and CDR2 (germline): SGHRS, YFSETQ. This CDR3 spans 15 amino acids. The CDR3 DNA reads TGCGCCAGCAGCTGGACAGGGCTTAGCTCCTACGAGCAGTACTTC. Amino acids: CASSWTGLSSYEQYF.

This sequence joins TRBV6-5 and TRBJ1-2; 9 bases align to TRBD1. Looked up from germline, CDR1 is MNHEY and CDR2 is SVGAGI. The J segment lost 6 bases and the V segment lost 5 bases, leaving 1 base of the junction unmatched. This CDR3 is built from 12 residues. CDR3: CASSGTGHGYTF. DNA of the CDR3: TGTGCCAGCAGTGGGACAGGGCATGGCTACACCTTC.

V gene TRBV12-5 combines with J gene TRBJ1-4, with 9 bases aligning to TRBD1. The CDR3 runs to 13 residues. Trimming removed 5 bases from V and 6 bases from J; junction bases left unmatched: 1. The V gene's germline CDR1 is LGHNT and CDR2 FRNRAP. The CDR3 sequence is CASGGDRDEKLFF. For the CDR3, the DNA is TGTGCTAGTGGTGGGGACAGGGATGAAAAACTGTTTTTT.

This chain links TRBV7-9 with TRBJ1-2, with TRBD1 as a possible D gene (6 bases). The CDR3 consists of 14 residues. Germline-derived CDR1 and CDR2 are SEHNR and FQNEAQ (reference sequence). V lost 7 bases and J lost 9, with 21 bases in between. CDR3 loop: CASTRRGPPLSYTF. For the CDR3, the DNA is TGTGCCAGCACTAGGCGGGGGCCTCCCTTGAGCTACACCTTC.

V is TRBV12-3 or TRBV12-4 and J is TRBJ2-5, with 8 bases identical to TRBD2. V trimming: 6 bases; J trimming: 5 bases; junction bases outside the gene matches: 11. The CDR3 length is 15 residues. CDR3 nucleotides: TGTGCCAGCAGCTTCAGCGGGAGAGGTGGTGAGACCCAGTACTTC. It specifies CASSFSGRGGETQYF.

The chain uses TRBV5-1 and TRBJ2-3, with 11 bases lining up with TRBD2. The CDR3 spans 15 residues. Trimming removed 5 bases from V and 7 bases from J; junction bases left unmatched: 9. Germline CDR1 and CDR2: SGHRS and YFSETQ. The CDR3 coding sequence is TGCGCCAGCAGGAAAATAGCGGGGGGGCCATATACGCAGTATTTT. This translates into CASRKIAGGPYTQYF. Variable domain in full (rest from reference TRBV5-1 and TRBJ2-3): KAGVTQTPRYLIKTRGQQVTLSCSPISGHRSVSWYQQTPGQGLQFLFEYFSETQRNKGNFPGRFSGRQFSNSRSEMNVSTLELGDSALYLCASRKIAGGPYTQYFGPGTRLTVL.

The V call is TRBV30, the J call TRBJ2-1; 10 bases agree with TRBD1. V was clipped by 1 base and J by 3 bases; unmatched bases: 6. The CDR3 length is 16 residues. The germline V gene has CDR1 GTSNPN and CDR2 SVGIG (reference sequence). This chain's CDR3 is CAWSALDRGLYNEQFF. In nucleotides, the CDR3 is TGTGCCTGGAGTGCCCTTGACAGGGGGCTCTACAATGAGCAGTTCTTC. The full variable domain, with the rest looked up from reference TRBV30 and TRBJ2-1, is SQTIHQWPATLVQPVGSPLSLECTVEGTSNPNLYWYRQAAGRGLQLLFYSVGIGQISSEVPQNLSASRPQDRQFILSSKKLLLSDSGFYLCAWSALDRGLYNEQFFGPGTRLTVL.

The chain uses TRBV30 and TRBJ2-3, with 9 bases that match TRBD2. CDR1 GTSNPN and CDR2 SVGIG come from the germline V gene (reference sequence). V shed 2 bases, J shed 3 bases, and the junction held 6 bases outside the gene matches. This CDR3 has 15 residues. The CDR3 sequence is CAWSLLLAGTDTQYF. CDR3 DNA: TGTGCCTGGAGTCTGCTGCTAGCGGGGACAGATACGCAGTATTTT.

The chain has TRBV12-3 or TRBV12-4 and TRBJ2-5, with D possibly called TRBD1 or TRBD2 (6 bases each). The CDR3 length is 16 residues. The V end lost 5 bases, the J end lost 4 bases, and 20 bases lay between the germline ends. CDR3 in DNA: TGTGCCAGCAGTCCCTCAAATCGGGGGCCCCTAGAGACCCAGTACTTC. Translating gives CASSPSNRGPLETQYF.

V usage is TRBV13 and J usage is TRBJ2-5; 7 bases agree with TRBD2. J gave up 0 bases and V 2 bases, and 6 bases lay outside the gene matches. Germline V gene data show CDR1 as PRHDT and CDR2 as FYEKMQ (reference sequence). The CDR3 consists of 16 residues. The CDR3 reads CASSLFGGTYQETQYF. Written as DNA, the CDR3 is TGTGCCAGCAGCTTATTCGGGGGGACCTACCAAGAGACCCAGTACTTC.

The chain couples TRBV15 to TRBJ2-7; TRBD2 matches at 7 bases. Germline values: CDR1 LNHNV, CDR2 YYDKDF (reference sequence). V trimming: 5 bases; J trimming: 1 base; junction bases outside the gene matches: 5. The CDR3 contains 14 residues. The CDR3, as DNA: TGTGCCACCAGCGAGCGGGGCCTGTCCTACGAGCAGTACTTC. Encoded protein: CATSERGLSYEQYF.

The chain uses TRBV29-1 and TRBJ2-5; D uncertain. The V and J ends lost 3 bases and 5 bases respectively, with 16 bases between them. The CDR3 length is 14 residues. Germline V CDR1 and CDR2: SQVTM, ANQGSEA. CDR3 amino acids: CSVDEDGVRETQYF. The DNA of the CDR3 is TGCAGCGTTGATGAGGACGGAGTGCGGGAGACCCAGTACTTC.

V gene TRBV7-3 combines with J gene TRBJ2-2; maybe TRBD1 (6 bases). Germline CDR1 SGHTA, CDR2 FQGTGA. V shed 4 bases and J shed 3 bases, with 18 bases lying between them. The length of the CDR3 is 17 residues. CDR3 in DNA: TGTGCCAGCAGCTCCCTACAACTCTGGACAGACACCGGGGAGCTGTTTTTT. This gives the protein CASSSLQLWTDTGELFF. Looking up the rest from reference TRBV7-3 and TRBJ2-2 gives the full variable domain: GAGVSQTPSNKVTEKGKYVELRCDPISGHTALYWYRQSLGQGPEFLIYFQGTGAADDSGLPNDRFFAVRPEGSVSTLKIQRTERGDSAVYLCASSSLQLWTDTGELFFGEGSRLTVL.

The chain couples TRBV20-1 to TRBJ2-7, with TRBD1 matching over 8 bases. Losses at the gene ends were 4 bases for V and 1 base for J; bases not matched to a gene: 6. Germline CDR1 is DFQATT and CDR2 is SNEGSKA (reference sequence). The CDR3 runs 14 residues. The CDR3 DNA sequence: TGCAGTGCTACAGGACAGGGTCAATCCTACGAGCAGTACTTC. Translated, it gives CSATGQGQSYEQYF.

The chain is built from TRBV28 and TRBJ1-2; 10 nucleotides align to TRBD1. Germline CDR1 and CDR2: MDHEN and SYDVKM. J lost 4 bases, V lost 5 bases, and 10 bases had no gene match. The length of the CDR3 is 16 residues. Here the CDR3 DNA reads TGTGCCAGCAGTAGGGCGGGACAGGGGTTCGTCTATGGCTACACCTTC. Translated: CASSRAGQGFVYGYTF.

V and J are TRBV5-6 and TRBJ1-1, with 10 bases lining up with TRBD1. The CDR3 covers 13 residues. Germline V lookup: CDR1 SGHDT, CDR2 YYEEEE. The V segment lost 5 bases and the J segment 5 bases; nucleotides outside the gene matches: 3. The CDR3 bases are TGTGCCAGCAGGACAGGGGGCGCGACTGAAGCTTTCTTT. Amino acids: CASRTGGATEAFF.